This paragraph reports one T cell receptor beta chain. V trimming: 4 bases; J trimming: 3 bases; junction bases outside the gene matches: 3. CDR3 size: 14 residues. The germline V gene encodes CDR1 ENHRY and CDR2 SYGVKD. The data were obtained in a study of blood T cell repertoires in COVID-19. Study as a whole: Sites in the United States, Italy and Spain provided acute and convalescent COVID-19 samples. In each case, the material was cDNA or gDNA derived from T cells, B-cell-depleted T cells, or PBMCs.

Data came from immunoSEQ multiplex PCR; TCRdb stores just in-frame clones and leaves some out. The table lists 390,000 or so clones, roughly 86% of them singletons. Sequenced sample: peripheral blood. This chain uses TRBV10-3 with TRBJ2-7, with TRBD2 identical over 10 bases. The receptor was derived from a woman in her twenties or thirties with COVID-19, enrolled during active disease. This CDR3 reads CAISASGGYYEQYF. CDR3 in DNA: TGTGCCATCAGTGCTAGCGGGGGTTACTACGAGCAGTACTTC.